Presented here are 10 T cell receptor beta chains from one specimen sequenced in a study of cytotoxic CD8 clonotypes in ibrutinib-treated CLL. Repertoires were generated with immunoSEQ multiplex PCR, while TCRdb's copy carries only in-frame clones and drops some. Of 250,000 to 350,000 clones listed, around 69% are singletons. The sample was PBMCs, taken at disease progression, from a patient treated with ibrutinib. The receptors were sampled from a human donor with chronic lymphocytic leukemia.

The V gene is TRBV10-3, the J gene TRBJ2-1, with D possibly matching TRBD1 (5 bases). V lost 8 bases, J lost 2 bases, and 13 bases lay in between. CDR1 and CDR2 from the germline V gene are ENHRY and SYGVKD. The length of the CDR3 is 14 residues. The CDR3 DNA reads as TGTGCCATCCAGGAACCAGGGACCTACAATGAGCAGTTCTTC. The encoded protein is CAIQEPGTYNEQFF.

The chain links TRBV27 to TRBJ2-5, with D unclear. CDR1 is MNHEY and CDR2 is SMNVEV in the germline V gene (reference sequence). The CDR3 contains 17 residues. Trimming pared 5 bases from V and 4 bases from J, leaving 23 bases between. The CDR3 loop is CASSEAMNRHLTETQYF. The CDR3 coding sequence is TGTGCCAGCAGTGAAGCCATGAACCGACACCTGACAGAGACCCAGTACTTC.

This clone occurred once. The genes are TRBV11-2 and TRBJ2-7; the D is unclear. Trimming removed 1 base from V and 3 bases from J, with 10 bases in between. CDR3 size: 14 residues. Germline V gives CDR1 SGHAT, CDR2 FQNNGV. The CDR3 region is CASSLGVRGYEQYF. Here the CDR3 DNA reads TGTGCCAGCAGCTTAGGTGTCAGAGGCTACGAGCAGTACTTC. Drawing the rest from reference TRBV11-2 and TRBJ2-7, the complete variable domain is EAGVAQSPRYKIIEKRQSVAFWCNPISGHATLYWYQQILGQGPKLLIQFQNNGVVDDSQLPKDRFSAERLKGVDSTLKIQPAKLEDSAVYLCASSLGVRGYEQYFGPGTRLTVT.

The rearrangement uses TRBV10-3 and TRBJ1-1; no firm D call. The CDR3 runs to 12 residues. The germline V and J ends were trimmed by 11 bases and 1 base, with 11 bases remaining between them. Germline V gives CDR1 ENHRY, CDR2 SYGVKD. The CDR3, as DNA: TGTGCCTCCGGCCCTGGGAACACTGAAGCTTTCTTT. Translating it yields CASGPGNTEAFF.

The J gene is TRBJ2-7, the V gene TRBV6-5, with 12 nucleotides matching TRBD2. V lost 5 bases, J lost 1 base, and 3 bases stayed unmatched. Germline CDR1 is MNHEY and CDR2 is SVGAGI. The CDR3 length is 15 residues. The chain's CDR3 is CASSKGLAGSYEQYF. CDR3 coding DNA: TGTGCCAGCAGTAAGGGACTAGCGGGTTCCTACGAGCAGTACTTC.

The J gene is TRBJ1-4, the V gene TRBV28, with a tentative D call TRBD1 (5 bases). Per germline, CDR1 MDHEN and CDR2 SYDVKM. This CDR3 spans 14 amino acids. V lost 6 bases and J 4 bases, leaving 12 bases between the germline ends. CDR3 region: CASSRGVLNEKLFF. The DNA for the CDR3 is TGTGCCAGCAGCCGGGGGGTCCTTAATGAAAAACTGTTTTTT.

This sequence joins TRBV12-5 and TRBJ1-1; possible D gene TRBD1, 6 bases. The length of the CDR3 is 12 residues. Germline V gene lookup returns CDR1 LGHNT and CDR2 FRNRAP. The germline V and J ends were trimmed by 5 bases and 5 bases, with 9 bases remaining between them. The CDR3 DNA reads as TGTGCTAGTGGTCCTAGGGGGACTGAAGCTTTCTTT. Amino acids: CASGPRGTEAFF.

The chain is built from TRBV6-5 and TRBJ2-7; D gene unclear. CDR1 is MNHEY, CDR2 SVGAGI, per germline. V lost 6 bases, J lost 2 bases, and 11 bases lay in between. This CDR3 is built from 13 residues. The CDR3 nucleotides read TGTGCCAGCAGACCCCTCGGTGCCTACGAGCAGTACTTC. Translating gives CASRPLGAYEQYF.

This clone came up once. The chain joins TRBV15 to TRBJ1-5, with TRBD1 matching 9 bases. Looked up from germline, CDR1 is LNHNV and CDR2 is YYDKDF (reference sequence). The J segment lost 4 bases and the V segment lost 5 bases, leaving 3 bases of the junction unmatched. This CDR3 region has 14 residues. This CDR3 reads CATSPDRGNQPQHF. CDR3 DNA sequence: TGTGCCACCAGCCCCGACAGGGGGAATCAGCCCCAGCATTTT. Full variable domain (outside the CDR3, taken from reference TRBV15 and TRBJ1-5): DAMVIQNPRYQVTQFGKPVTLSCSQTLNHNVMYWYQQKSSQAPKLLFHYYDKDFNNEADTPDNFQSRRPNTSFCFLDIRSPGLGDTAMYLCATSPDRGNQPQHFGDGTRLSIL.

The chain carries TRBV5-4 and TRBJ2-7, with 7 bases lining up with TRBD1. Germline lookup yields CDR1 SGHNT and CDR2 YYREEE (reference sequence). CDR3 length: 13 amino acids. The V gene end was trimmed by 4 bases and the J gene end by 2 bases; junction bases not matched to a gene: 3. Here the CDR3 DNA reads TGTGCCAGCAGCCCGGGACAGACCTACGAGCAGTACTTC. Protein: CASSPGQTYEQYF.